The text below deals with one T cell receptor beta chain. The antigen remains undetermined. This sample was taken from a study of cytomegalovirus exposure and HLA in healthy donors. Across the whole study: The same platform used for the roughly 600 first-cohort repertoires was also used for the approximately 120 validation repertoires, as a later analysis reported. Study-level findings and limits: According to the study, some 160 TCR beta chains were cytomegalovirus-associated. Diagnosis of cytomegalovirus status made by the classifier reportedly showed high specificity and sensitivity. First-cohort TCR clusters were later found to tend to co-occur in the approximately 120 validation repertoires.

Here immunoSEQ multiplex PCR was the method, and the copy in TCRdb shows in-frame clones only, minus some. Here the sample spans under 85,000 clones, roughly 95% being singletons. CDR1 and CDR2 from the germline V gene are SNHLY and FYNNEI. The CDR3 totals 17 residues. Trimming shortened V by 6 bases and J by 0 bases, and 18 bases separated the two germline ends. The sequence derives from a woman younger than 35 in good health and CMV-seropositive. The sample was PBMCs. This chain links TRBV2 with TRBJ2-1; perhaps TRBD2 as D (5 bases). The CDR3 protein is CASRETGGLSSYNEQFF. CDR3 coding DNA: TGTGCCAGCAGAGAGACCGGAGGCCTAAGCTCCTACAATGAGCAGTTCTTC.